This entry lists 8 T cell receptor beta chains sequenced from one sample in a study of OX40 agonist ivuxolimab in advanced cancers. Repertoires were generated with immunoSEQ multiplex PCR, while TCRdb's copy carries only in-frame clones and drops some. This sample has approximately 70,000 clones, with 86% found just once. The source material was CD4+ or CD8+ T cells sorted from blood, sampled in a trial of the OX40 agonist ivuxolimab. Every receptor here comes from an adult with an advanced solid tumor such as melanoma, head and neck, liver or kidney cancer.

The chain recombines TRBV19 with TRBJ1-4, with a tentative D call TRBD1 (5 bases). The CDR3 extends over 14 amino acids. V lost 10 bases to trimming and J lost 3 bases, with 15 bases between them. Germline CDR1 LNHDA, CDR2 SQIVND (reference sequence). CDR3: CAISPTGANEKLFF. The DNA for the CDR3 is TGTGCCATCAGCCCGACGGGGGCTAATGAAAAACTGTTTTTT. The full variable domain, rest sourced from reference TRBV19 and TRBJ1-4, is DGGITQSPKYLFRKEGQNVTLSCEQNLNHDAMYWYRQDPGQGLRLIYYSQIVNDFQKGDIAEGYSVSREKKESFPLTVTSAQKNPTAFYLCAISPTGANEKLFFGSGTQLSVL.

CDR3 in DNA: TGTGCCACCAGCACTAGCGGGGGGGCTCTAGATGAGCAGTTCTTC. Protein: CATSTSGGALDEQFF. The chain employs TRBV15 and TRBJ2-1; 12 bases are shared with TRBD2. With 4 bases clipped from V and 8 bases from J, the junction kept 6 bases outside the gene matches. Germline loops: CDR1 LNHNV, CDR2 YYDKDF (reference sequence). There are 15 residues in the CDR3.

V is TRBV18 and J is TRBJ1-6; D might be TRBD1 (5 bases). The CDR3 contains 14 residues. V gave up 3 bases and J gave up 8 bases, with 11 bases separating them. Germline CDR1 KGHSH, CDR2 LQKENI. The CDR3 nucleotides are TGTGCCAGCTCACCGCAGGGTGGGGATTCACCCCTCCACTTT. Its protein product is CASSPQGGDSPLHF.

The V call is TRBV19, the J call TRBJ1-6, with 7 bases matching TRBD1. This CDR3 region has 15 residues. Germline V gives CDR1 LNHDA, CDR2 SQIVND (reference sequence). After removal of 4 bases from V and 9 bases from J, the junction contained 9 bases not matched to a gene. DNA for the CDR3: TGTGCCAGTAGTAACCGACAGGGATACATTTCACCCCTCCACTTT. It yields the protein CASSNRQGYISPLHF.

The CDR3 bases are TGTGCCAGCTTACTCGGGGCCCTGGTATACGATGAGCAGTTCTTC. Translation: CASLLGALVYDEQFF. The chain joins TRBV6-1 to TRBJ2-1; D possibly uses TRBD1 or TRBD2 (5 bases each). Germline V gene data show CDR1 as MNHNS and CDR2 as SASEGT. Trimming left V 8 bases short and J 8 bases short, with 22 bases between. CDR3 length: 15 residues.

V gene TRBV27 combines with J gene TRBJ2-5; 13 nucleotides match TRBD2. The germline V gene encodes CDR1 MNHEY and CDR2 SMNVEV (reference sequence). V lost 2 bases to trimming and J lost 3 bases; unmatched junction nucleotides: 3. The CDR3 is 16 residues long. The CDR3 DNA is TGTGCCAGCAGTTTACGCACTAGCGGGGGGGAAGAGACCCAGTACTTC. It specifies CASSLRTSGGEETQYF.

The chain employs TRBV7-2 and TRBJ2-1, with no clear D. Germline values: CDR1 SGHTA, CDR2 FQGNSA. The CDR3 spans 15 residues. The germline V and J ends were trimmed by 5 bases and 3 bases, with 14 bases remaining between them. This CDR3 reads CASSPQSTVYNEQFF. The CDR3 DNA reads as TGTGCCAGCAGCCCCCAATCGACGGTCTACAATGAGCAGTTCTTC.

This chain links TRBV7-6 with TRBJ2-7, with D tentatively TRBD1 (6 bases). Trimming shortened V by 5 bases and J by 4 bases, and 12 bases separated the two germline ends. The CDR3 length is 13 residues. The germline CDR1 and CDR2 sequences are SGHVS and FNYEAQ. In nucleotides, the CDR3 is TGTGCCAGCAGCGGGATGACAGGTTACGAGCAGTACTTC. Translating gives CASSGMTGYEQYF.